The clone carrying this T cell receptor beta chain is a singleton in its sample. Its antigen remains unidentified. This specimen belongs to a study of long-term antiretroviral therapy in people with HIV. Findings of the study overall: Post-ART samples showed increased diversity that remained below transplant donor control levels.

The libraries were made with immunoSEQ v3.0 at survey level. Assay used: immunoSEQ multiplex PCR; TCRdb lists only in-frame clones, some missing. The sample includes 20,000 to 25,000 clones, approximately 93% seen only once; the top ten take 9.2%. Germline loops: CDR1 MNHEY, CDR2 SVGAGI. Trimming at V came to 6 bases and at J to 13 bases, leaving 11 bases not matched to a gene. The CDR3 spans 14 residues. The input for sequencing was unsorted PBMCs, taken 7.6 years after starting antiretroviral therapy. The chain uses TRBV6-5 and TRBJ1-6; TRBD1 aligns across 8 bases. This TCR came from a woman aged 35 to 49 with HIV. The CDR3 loop reads CASSRGQVPSPLHF. Written as DNA, the CDR3 is TGTGCCAGCAGCCGGGGACAGGTCCCCTCCCCCCTCCACTTT.